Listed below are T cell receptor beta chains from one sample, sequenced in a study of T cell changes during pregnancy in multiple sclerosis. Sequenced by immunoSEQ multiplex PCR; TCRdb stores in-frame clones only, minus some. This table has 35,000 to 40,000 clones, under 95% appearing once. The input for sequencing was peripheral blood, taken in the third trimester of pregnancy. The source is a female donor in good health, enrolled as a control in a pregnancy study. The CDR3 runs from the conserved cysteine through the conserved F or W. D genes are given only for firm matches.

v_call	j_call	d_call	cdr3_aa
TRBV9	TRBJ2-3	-	CASSANTRETTDTQYF
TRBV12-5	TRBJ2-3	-	CASASKGGPKDTQYF
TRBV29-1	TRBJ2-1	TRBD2	CSVAVAGRTYNEQFF
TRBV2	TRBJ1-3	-	CASTQGYGAGNTIYF
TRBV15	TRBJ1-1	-	CATSRHFGQGNTEAFF
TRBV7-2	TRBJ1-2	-	CASTSSSGGGYGYTF
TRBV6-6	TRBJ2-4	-	CASSQDSYIQYF
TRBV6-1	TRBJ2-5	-	CASSAGETQYF
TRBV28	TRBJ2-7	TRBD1	CATEGDRRTEQYF
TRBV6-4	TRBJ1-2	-	CALEQGPGYTF
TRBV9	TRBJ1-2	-	CASSATGSWGYTF
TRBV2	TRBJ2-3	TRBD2	CASSITSGGTDTQYF
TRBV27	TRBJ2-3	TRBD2	CASSLWTSGGATDTQYF
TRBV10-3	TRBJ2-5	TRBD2	CAISDQKRGYQLETQYF
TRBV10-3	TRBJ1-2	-	CAISDVTALNYGYTF
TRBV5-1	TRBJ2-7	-	CASSLGGDEQYF
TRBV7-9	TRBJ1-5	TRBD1	CASSAPEGQGAGNQPQHF
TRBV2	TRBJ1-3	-	CASSVTTGNTIYF
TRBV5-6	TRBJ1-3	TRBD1	CASSFRGRRTGNTIYF
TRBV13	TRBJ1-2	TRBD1	CASSLNGQGVYYGYTF
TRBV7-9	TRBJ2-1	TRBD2	CASSYSGGSGVF
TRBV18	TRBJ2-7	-	CASSPLSQAAYEQYF
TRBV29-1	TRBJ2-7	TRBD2	CSVVLAARYEQYF
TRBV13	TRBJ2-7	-	CASSSLLGGSYEQYF
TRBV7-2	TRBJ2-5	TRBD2	CASSLGTSGGAWAKTQYF
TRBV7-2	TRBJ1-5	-	CASSLAMGGYSNQPQHF
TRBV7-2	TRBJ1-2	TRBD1	CASSFAPGQGNYGYTF
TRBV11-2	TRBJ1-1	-	CASSSPRALGALNTEAFF
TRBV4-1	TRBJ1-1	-	CASSQAGWGSEAFF
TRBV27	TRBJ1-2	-	CASSPVTLNYGYTF
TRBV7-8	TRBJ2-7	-	CASSSRSYEQYF
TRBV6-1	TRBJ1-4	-	CASSEGAANEKLFF
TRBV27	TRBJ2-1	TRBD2	CASSFSSGSYNEQFF
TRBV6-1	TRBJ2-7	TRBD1	CASSLTGEAYEQYF
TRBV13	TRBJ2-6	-	CASSTGTPSGANVLTF
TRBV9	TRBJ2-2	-	CASSVASGNTGELFF
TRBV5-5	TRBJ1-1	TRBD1	CASSGTGRVAFF
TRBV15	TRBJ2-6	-	CATSRTVSGANVLTF
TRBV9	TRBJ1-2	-	CASSERGQLNYGYTF
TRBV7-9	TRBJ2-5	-	CASSPRQSGGETQYF
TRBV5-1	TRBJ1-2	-	CASSLDGGGGYTF
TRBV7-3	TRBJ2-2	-	CASSSRFSGFANTGELFF
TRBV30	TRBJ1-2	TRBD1	CAWSYPGQGDYGYTF
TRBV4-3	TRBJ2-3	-	CASSQDSRDTQYF
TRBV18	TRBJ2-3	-	CASSPPRTPSRGTDTQYF
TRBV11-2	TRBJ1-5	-	CASSSQGNQPQHF
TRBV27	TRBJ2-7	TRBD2	CASSLSLSGGFYEQYF
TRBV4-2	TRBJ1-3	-	CASSLDSDSGNTIYF
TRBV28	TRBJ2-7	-	CASSPRYEQYF
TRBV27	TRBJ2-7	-	CASSLSGTVSYEQYF
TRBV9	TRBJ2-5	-	CASSVRVGARETQYF
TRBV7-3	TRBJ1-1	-	CASSLAVEAEAFF
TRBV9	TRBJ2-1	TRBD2	CASSVPSGGIDEQFF
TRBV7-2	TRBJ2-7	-	CASSYPPDRPVYEQYF
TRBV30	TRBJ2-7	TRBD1	CACRTGPSYEQYF
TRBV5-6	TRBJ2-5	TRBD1	CASLHRGSPETQYF
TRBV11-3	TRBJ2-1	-	CASSFGQGLDEQFF